The 9 T cell receptor beta chains below were found in one sample sequenced in a study of blood T cell repertoires in COVID-19. Generated by immunoSEQ multiplex PCR, the TCRdb table keeps only in-frame clones and is missing some. This sample has over 100,000 clones, with roughly 75% found just once. The sample consisted of peripheral blood. These receptors were collected from a man aged 60 to 75 with active or convalescent COVID-19.

The chain carries TRBV24-1 and TRBJ2-3, with 12 nucleotides matching TRBD2. Germline CDR1 reads KGHDR; CDR2 reads SFDVKD. CDR3 size: 12 residues. V gave up 9 bases and J gave up 9 bases; unmatched junction bases: 3. The CDR3 DNA reads TGTGCCACCGTGACTAGCGGGGGAACGCAGTATTTT. This sequence encodes CATVTSGGTQYF.

In this sample, this clone turned up a few times. This sequence joins TRBV5-1 and TRBJ2-7; the match to TRBD1 covers 9 bases. With V trimmed by 0 bases and J by 5 bases, 3 bases remained unmatched. In germline, CDR1 is SGHRS, CDR2 YFSETQ. CDR3 length: 14 amino acids. CDR3: CASSLGQGGDEQYF. CDR3 sequence (DNA): TGCGCCAGCAGCTTGGGACAGGGGGGAGACGAGCAGTACTTC.

This clone showed up just once. V is TRBV6-2 or TRBV6-3 and J is TRBJ2-1; TRBD2 matches at 11 bases. The trim removed 6 bases at V and 8 bases at J, leaving 6 bases unmatched. CDR1 and CDR2 from the germline V gene are MNHEY and SVGEGT. The CDR3 covers 14 residues. CDR3 nucleotide sequence: TGTGCCAGCAGCATAGCGGGAGGGCCTTATGAGCAGTTCTTC. This translates into CASSIAGGPYEQFF.

The J gene is TRBJ2-1, the V gene TRBV19, with 10 bases fitting TRBD2. CDR1 is LNHDA, CDR2 SQIVND, per germline (reference sequence). Losses at the gene ends were 3 bases for V and 9 bases for J; bases not matched to a gene: 8. The CDR3 length is 15 residues. The CDR3 DNA reads as TGTGCCAGTAGTATGCGTCTTCTAGCGGGAGCTGAGCAGTTCTTC. Protein product: CASSMRLLAGAEQFF.

The chain has TRBV7-8 and TRBJ2-1; no clear D gene. The CDR3 length is 14 residues. Looked up from germline, CDR1 is SGHVS and CDR2 is FQNEAQ. V was pared by 7 bases and J by 0 bases, with 10 bases between. The CDR3: CASNGGSSYNEQFF. Written as DNA, the CDR3 is TGTGCCAGCAATGGCGGTAGCTCCTACAATGAGCAGTTCTTC.

V usage is TRBV3-1 (or the pseudogene TRBV3-2) and J usage is TRBJ1-2; D possibly corresponds to TRBD1 (5 bases). V shed 0 bases and J shed 7 bases, with 15 bases lying between them. Germline V lookup: CDR1 LGHDT, CDR2 YNNKEL (reference sequence). The CDR3 has 15 residues. The CDR3, as DNA: TGTGCCAGCAGCCAAGATTACCCAGGGAGGAGTGGCTACACCTTC. This sequence encodes CASSQDYPGRSGYTF.

This clone was detected only a few times. The V gene is TRBV13, the J gene TRBJ2-1, with D unresolved. With 6 bases removed from V and 4 bases from J, the gap between germline ends came to 16 bases. CDR3 size: 15 residues. Germline CDR1 is PRHDT and CDR2 is FYEKMQ (reference sequence). DNA of the CDR3: TGTGCCAGCAGACCCCTTTTGGCATCATACAATGAGCAGTTCTTC. Amino acids: CASRPLLASYNEQFF.

V gene TRBV6-5 combines with J gene TRBJ1-6; 8 bases fit TRBD1. Germline V gene sequence: CDR1 MNHEY, CDR2 SVGAGI. The J segment lost 7 bases and the V segment lost 4 bases, leaving 3 bases of the junction unmatched. The CDR3 sequence is 14 residues long. The CDR3 coding sequence is TGTGCCAGCAGTTTAGACAGGGGAAATTCACCCCTCCACTTT. Translation: CASSLDRGNSPLHF.

The chain recombines TRBV10-3 with TRBJ1-3, with D possibly being TRBD1 (5 bases). CDR3 size: 15 residues. V was shortened by 5 bases and J by 0 bases, with 11 bases between the two germline ends. Looked up from germline, CDR1 is ENHRY and CDR2 is SYGVKD. CDR3 nucleotide sequence: TGTGCCATCAGTCCCGACAGCAACTCTGGAAACACCATATATTTT. This translates into CAISPDSNSGNTIYF.